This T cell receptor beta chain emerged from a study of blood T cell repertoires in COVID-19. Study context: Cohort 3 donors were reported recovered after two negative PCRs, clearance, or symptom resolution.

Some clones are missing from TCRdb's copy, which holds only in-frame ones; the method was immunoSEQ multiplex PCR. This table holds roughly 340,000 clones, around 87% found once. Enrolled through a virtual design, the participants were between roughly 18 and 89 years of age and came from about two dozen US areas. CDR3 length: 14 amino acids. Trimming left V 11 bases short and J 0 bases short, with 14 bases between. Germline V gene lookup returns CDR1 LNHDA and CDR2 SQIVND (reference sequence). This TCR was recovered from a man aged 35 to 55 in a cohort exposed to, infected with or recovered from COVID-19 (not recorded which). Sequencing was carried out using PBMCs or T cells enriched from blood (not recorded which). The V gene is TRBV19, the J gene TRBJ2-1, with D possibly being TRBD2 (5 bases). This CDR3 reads CAAPGWSSYNEQFF. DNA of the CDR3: TGTGCCGCCCCGGGGTGGAGCTCCTACAATGAGCAGTTCTTC.